The rows below give T cell receptor beta chains drawn from one sample of a study of OX40 agonist ivuxolimab in advanced cancers. Clones were read by immunoSEQ multiplex PCR, and TCRdb kept only the in-frame ones, dropping some. The table includes tens of thousands of clones, 80% to 90% detected once. The specimen was CD4+ or CD8+ T cells sorted from blood, collected in a trial of the OX40 agonist ivuxolimab. The receptor source for this set is an adult with an advanced solid tumor such as melanoma, head and neck, liver or kidney cancer. Both conserved end residues are part of each CDR3. The D gene is left open where the match is weak. Clone size is not always given. Where it is, it says once, few, many or a class for expanded clones.

J gene	clone size	CDR3 length	D gene	V gene	CDR3 DNA	CDR3 protein
TRBJ1-5	NA	16	TRBD1	TRBV7-9	TGTGCCAGCAGCGCCTCCGGGACAGGGACTGGTCAGCCCCAGCATTTT	CASSASGTGTGQPQHF
TRBJ2-7	NA	16	NA	TRBV6-1	TGTGCCAGCAGTGGACTACTAGGGGTCCCAGGCTACGAGCAGTACTTC	CASSGLLGVPGYEQYF
TRBJ1-2	NA	13	TRBD1	TRBV2	TGTGCCAGCAGGGGGGACAGGCTCTATGGCTACACCTTC	CASRGDRLYGYTF
TRBJ1-4	NA	16	TRBD1	TRBV5-1	TGCGCCAGCAGCTCCGACAGGGGGCTTACTAATGAAAAACTGTTTTTT	CASSSDRGLTNEKLFF
TRBJ2-3	NA	16	TRBD1	TRBV2	TGTGCCAGCAGTGAGTACGGACAGGGAATACGAAATACGCAGTATTTT	CASSEYGQGIRNTQYF
TRBJ2-5	NA	15	NA	TRBV5-1	TGCGCCAGCAGCTTGGGCCCAGCTCAACAAGAGACCCAGTACTTC	CASSLGPAQQETQYF
TRBJ1-5	NA	14	NA	TRBV2	TGTGCCAGCAGTGCTTGGACAGCTAATCAGCCCCAGCATTTT	CASSAWTANQPQHF
TRBJ2-1	NA	14	TRBD2	TRBV19	TGTGCCAGTAGACTAGCGGAGAAAATGGGTGAGCAGTTCTTC	CASRLAEKMGEQFF
TRBJ2-1	NA	16	NA	TRBV1	TGCACCAGCAGCCGCCCCAGCGGAAGCTCCTACAATGAGCAGTTCTTC	CTSSRPSGSSYNEQFF
TRBJ2-1	NA	13	TRBD1	TRBV6-1	TGTGCCAGCAGGGGACAGTTGTTAGGTGAGCAGTTCTTC	CASRGQLLGEQFF
TRBJ1-2	NA	15	TRBD1	TRBV7-9	TGTGCCAGCAGCTTGACACGCGGACAGGGTGGTGGCTACACCTTC	CASSLTRGQGGGYTF
TRBJ1-3	NA	15	NA	TRBV5-1	TGCGCCAGCAGCCCAACAGGGATCACTGGAAACACCATATATTTT	CASSPTGITGNTIYF
TRBJ1-2	few	13	NA	TRBV5-5	TGTGCCAGCAGCTTGGCGGTGTCAGGCGGCTACACCTTC	CASSLAVSGGYTF
TRBJ2-3	few	16	TRBD2	TRBV9	TGTGCCAGCAGCGTATTTTGGGGAGGGAGCACAGATACGCAGTATTTT	CASSVFWGGSTDTQYF
TRBJ1-1	NA	12	NA	TRBV28	TGTGCCAGCAGTAGGGTTGACACTGAAGCTTTCTTT	CASSRVDTEAFF
TRBJ2-7	NA	15	NA	TRBV7-9	TGTGCCAGCAGCTTAGGGCCATGGGGTCTATACGAGCAGTACTTC	CASSLGPWGLYEQYF
TRBJ1-3	NA	14	NA	TRBV2	TGTGCCAGCAGATCGTCTCCGGCCCCCAACACCATATATTTT	CASRSSPAPNTIYF
TRBJ2-2	NA	17	NA	TRBV18	TGTGCCAGCTCACGAAAGACTACGGGACTCGACACCGGGGAGCTGTTTTTT	CASSRKTTGLDTGELFF
TRBJ2-1	NA	14	TRBD2	TRBV7-2	TGTGCCAGCAGCCCGCGGGAGGGGAAGAATGAGCAGTTCTTC	CASSPREGKNEQFF
TRBJ1-2	NA	16	NA	TRBV4-2	TGTGCCAGCAGCCAAACTTTCCTACAGGGAAACTATGGCTACACCTTC	CASSQTFLQGNYGYTF
TRBJ1-6	NA	13	NA	TRBV6-5	TGTGCCAGCAGTTTCACGAATAATTCACCCCTCCACTTT	CASSFTNNSPLHF
TRBJ1-1	NA	13	TRBD1	TRBV10-3	TGTGCCATCACCCAGGGGGCAGACACTGAAGCTTTCTTT	CAITQGADTEAFF
TRBJ2-1	NA	13	NA	TRBV6-4	TGTGCCAGCCCGGGACGGGCCTACAATGAGCAGTTCTTC	CASPGRAYNEQFF
TRBJ1-1	NA	15	NA	TRBV6-5	TGTGCCAGCAGTTACTCAGGGACCAAGAACACTGAAGCTTTCTTT	CASSYSGTKNTEAFF
TRBJ2-3	NA	16	TRBD2	TRBV5-1	TGCGCCAGCAGCTCCCGCAAGCGGGGGGGCCCAGATACGCAGTATTTT	CASSSRKRGGPDTQYF
TRBJ2-1	NA	16	TRBD2	TRBV29-1	TGCGGAGCTTTGACTAGCTCCCCTAGCTCCTACAATGAGCAGTTCTTC	CGALTSSPSSYNEQFF
TRBJ1-1	NA	13	TRBD1	TRBV27	TGTGCCAGCAGTGGGGCCGGGACAGGGAAGTATCTCTTT	CASSGAGTGKYLF
TRBJ1-1	NA	13	NA	TRBV5-1	TGCGCCAGCAGCCAAACAGGGACCACTGAAGCTTTCTTT	CASSQTGTTEAFF
TRBJ1-4	NA	18	NA	TRBV18	TGTGCCAGCTCACCAAACCCCCGGACCTTGGCAACTAATGAAAAACTGTTTTTT	CASSPNPRTLATNEKLFF
TRBJ2-1	NA	13	NA	TRBV6-1	TGTGCCAGCCGTGTTTGGATCTACAATGAGCAGTTCTTC	CASRVWIYNEQFF
TRBJ2-1	NA	14	NA	TRBV5-5	TGTGCCAGCAGCCCCGGGTGGGTGTCCAATGAGCAGTTCTTC	CASSPGWVSNEQFF
TRBJ2-1	NA	13	TRBD2	TRBV18	TGTGCCAGCTCACCCGGTGGAGCGGGAAAACAGTTCTTC	CASSPGGAGKQFF
TRBJ2-1	once	15	TRBD2	TRBV5-8	TGTGCCAGCAGCCGACGGGACTACCCCTACAATGAGCAGTTCTTC	CASSRRDYPYNEQFF
TRBJ1-1	NA	13	NA	TRBV6-5	TGTGCCAGCAGTTACTGGGGGAACACTGAAGCTTTCTTT	CASSYWGNTEAFF
TRBJ2-2	NA	15	NA	TRBV21-1	TGTGCCAGCAGCAAAGACGACAGGGGGCCCGGGGAGCTGTTTTTT	CASSKDDRGPGELFF
TRBJ2-1	once	16	TRBD2	TRBV27	TGTGCCAGCAGTACCCGACTAGCGGGGAGCTACAATGAGCAGTTCTTC	CASSTRLAGSYNEQFF
TRBJ2-1	NA	14	NA	TRBV6-1	TGTGCCAGCATTGAGGGGTTCCCCTACAATGAGCAGTTCTTC	CASIEGFPYNEQFF
TRBJ1-2	NA	11	TRBD1	TRBV29-1	TGCAGCGTTGTGACAGGGTCCGGCTACACCTTC	CSVVTGSGYTF
TRBJ1-2	NA	13	NA	TRBV28	TGTGCCAGCAGTTCGACCAGCAGGGTTGGCTACACCTTC	CASSSTSRVGYTF
TRBJ2-6	NA	18	NA	TRBV19	TGTGCCAGTAGTATAGATCAGGGTGGGATAGGCGGGGCCAACGTCCTGACTTTC	CASSIDQGGIGGANVLTF
TRBJ1-2	NA	14	TRBD1	TRBV2	TGTGCCAGCAGCCAGGGGGCCACGAACTATGGCTACACCTTC	CASSQGATNYGYTF
TRBJ1-5	NA	13	NA	TRBV19	TGTGCCAGTAGTACCTATTTTGATCAGCCCCAGCATTTT	CASSTYFDQPQHF
TRBJ1-1	NA	13	NA	TRBV11-2	TGTGCCAGCAGCTTAGTCCCGAAGGCTGAAGCTTTCTTT	CASSLVPKAEAFF
TRBJ2-3	NA	16	TRBD2	TRBV9	TGTGCCAGCAGCGTAGGGGCTAGCGGTAGCACAGATACGCAGTATTTT	CASSVGASGSTDTQYF
TRBJ2-5	NA	14	NA	TRBV10-3	TGTGCCATCAGTGATGTTCTGGGAAAAGAGACCCAGTACTTC	CAISDVLGKETQYF
TRBJ1-1	NA	18	TRBD1	TRBV7-3	TGTGCCAGCAGCTTACATCTGATTAAGGGGCAGGGGGACACTGAAGCTTTCTTT	CASSLHLIKGQGDTEAFF
TRBJ1-1	NA	14	NA	TRBV29-1	TGCAGCGTTCTAGAATCTAGCCTGAACACTGAAGCTTTCTTT	CSVLESSLNTEAFF
TRBJ2-5	NA	13	NA	TRBV7-2	TGTGCCAGCAGCTTAAATTTGGGGAAGACCCAGTACTTC	CASSLNLGKTQYF
TRBJ1-2	NA	13	TRBD1	TRBV28	TGTGCCAGCAGTTCCGGGACAGCCTATGGCTACACCTTC	CASSSGTAYGYTF
TRBJ2-5	NA	15	TRBD2	TRBV2	TGTGCCAGCAGTGCTAGCGGGAGCGAGGGCGAGACCCAGTACTTC	CASSASGSEGETQYF
TRBJ2-1	NA	14	NA	TRBV30	TGTGCCTGGACGGGTGTTAGCGTCTCCAATGAGCAGTTCTTC	CAWTGVSVSNEQFF